Shown below are 5 T cell receptor beta chains from a single sample sequenced in a study of shared clonotypes between healthy human individuals. Profiled with immunoSEQ multiplex PCR; TCRdb holds only in-frame clones, not every one. This table holds around 1.9 million clones, around 93% found once. The naive CD8 population came from CD45RO-negative cells selected for CCR7, without terminally differentiated effector memory CD45RA+ cells. Sequenced input: naive CD8+ T cells from PBMCs. All receptors come from a man younger than 30 in good health. Some clones in this sample may be carry-over from other donors' samples.

J is TRBJ2-7 and V is TRBV7-6, with D possibly called TRBD1 or TRBD2 (5 bases each). CDR1 and CDR2 from the germline V gene are SGHVS and FNYEAQ. The V and J ends lost 1 base and 6 bases respectively, with 13 bases between them. The CDR3 extends over 14 amino acids. The DNA of the CDR3 is TGTGCCAGCAGCTTAGAAGTAGTTGGGGGCGAGCAGTACTTC. This codes for CASSLEVVGGEQYF.

This sequence joins TRBV5-1 and TRBJ2-1; 12 nucleotides line up with TRBD2. V lost 6 bases, J lost 4 bases, and 5 bases stayed unmatched. CDR1 is SGHRS and CDR2 is YFSETQ in the germline V gene. CDR3 size: 15 residues. CDR3 sequence (DNA): TGCGCCAGCACCCCGGGACTAGCGGGTTACAATGAGCAGTTCTTC. This encodes CASTPGLAGYNEQFF.

The chain couples TRBV7-9 to TRBJ2-1; D remains ambiguous. V was cut by 5 bases and J by 1 base, with 6 bases left in between. There are 13 residues in the CDR3. Germline V gives CDR1 SEHNR, CDR2 FQNEAQ (reference sequence). The DNA for the CDR3 is TGTGCCAGCAGCGGGCGATCCTACAATGAGCAGTTCTTC. It translates to CASSGRSYNEQFF.

The chain is built from TRBV5-6 and TRBJ2-5, with D perhaps assigned TRBD1 or TRBD2 (5 bases each). Germline loops: CDR1 SGHDT, CDR2 YYEEEE. The V gene lost 4 bases and the J gene lost 2 bases, with 12 bases spanning the gap. CDR3 size: 14 residues. CDR3 sequence: CASSLRWGQETQYF. The CDR3 nucleotides read TGTGCCAGCAGCCTCCGATGGGGGCAAGAGACCCAGTACTTC.

This clone was seen a single time. The chain employs TRBV6-1 and TRBJ2-7; either TRBD1 or TRBD2 may fit D (6 bases each). The CDR3 consists of 13 residues. Germline assignment: CDR1 MNHNS and CDR2 SASEGT. V was shortened by 7 bases and J by 5 bases, with 15 bases between the two germline ends. The CDR3 is CASTRGLGHEQYF. CDR3 in DNA: TGTGCCAGCACCCGGGGGCTGGGCCACGAGCAGTACTTC.